This entry features one T cell receptor (beta chain) sequence. This clonotype was seen just once. There is no known antigen for this receptor. Per-nucleotide qualities are absent, and no much larger clonotype sits a single base away. One read alone lends weak support. These data belong to a study of prognosis after radiotherapy for stage I lung cancer (dated by TCRdb to about 2021). Context from the whole study: Between early 2018 and January 2019, roughly 20 patients with stage I NSCLC were enrolled in Nanjing, China. SBRT was given in 3 to 5 fractions with a biologically effective dose of at least 100 Gy, using image-guided IMRT or VMAT. The study took one blood sample before SBRT and one after SBRT from each of roughly 19 patients and sequenced all 38 samples. Among the enrolled patients, fourteen had newly diagnosed primary stage I lung tumors, while about five had oligometastatic NSCLC following surgical resection of the primary tumor. Peripheral blood TCR beta repertoires were profiled in stage I NSCLC patients before and after stereotactic body radiotherapy, and the repertoires were related to distant failure. SBRT was not combined with any concurrent therapy in any patient. All patients were regarded as medically inoperable, because of comorbidities in about a dozen patients and refusal of surgery in roughly seven patients. After SBRT, distant metastases developed in about 20% of the 19 patients at a median of approximately seven months, while the remaining 15 patients had no significant progression. Squamous cell carcinoma histology was identified in more than 5 patients, and adenocarcinoma histology was identified in twelve patients. Ages in the cohort of about a dozen men and about six women ranged from 53 to 84 years, with a median of 74. Study-level results and caveats: All reported P values were unadjusted for multiple comparisons. Post-SBRT Shannon entropy and its change from baseline were lower in patients who developed distant metastases; baseline Shannon entropy was not associated with metastases. The study was limited by its small cohort and short follow-up, and the findings require independent validation. Whether the expanded TCR clones were tumor-specific was not determined. TRBV and TRBJ usage frequencies reportedly varied with metastasis status, involving two V genes at baseline and several V and two J genes after SBRT. After SBRT, the number of unique TCR clones decreased (median about 9,100 before versus some 7,000 after; Wilcoxon paired P=0.011).

The TCR beta CDR3 region was amplified from genomic DNA by two rounds of multiplex PCR. In the first round of PCR, primers specific to each TRBV and TRBJ gene were used, and the primer sequences are filed in Chinese patent CN105087789A. Universal primers were used in the second PCR round. The Roche High Pure PCR Template Preparation Kit was used to extract genomic DNA from frozen PBMCs. Libraries were sequenced paired-end with 151 bp reads on an Illumina HiSeq 3000. As for the original processing: Raw reads lacking the multiplex PCR primer sequences were removed with CutAdapt. PEAR was used to merge high-quality paired reads into contigs. By alignment to reference sequences, MiXCR assigned TRB V, D and J gene segments to each contig. CDR3 sequences were clustered by base quality and sequence similarity to remove sequencing errors. Shannon entropy normalized by the natural log of productive TCR sequence number was used as the measure of diversity. Clonality was computed as one minus the ratio of Shannon entropy to the natural log of the number of unique clonotypes. Using the Youden index from ROC curves, the researchers picked the repertoire-metric cut-offs for progression-free survival, and all analyses were carried out in R 3.5.3. TCRdb cleaned the public reads at Q25 with fastp, built clones with MiXCR and kept in-frame beta chains. Each CDR3 protein gets just one entry, which takes the most common genes and DNA from the rows behind it. These V and J calls are TCRdb output, not the study's own analysis. The sample table records 20,000 or so distinct CDR3 sequences; roughly a quarter of these occur just once. Of the sample, 22% is held by the ten largest clones.

A history of other malignancies or of prior chemotherapy or radiotherapy was absent in all patients, and node-negative disease was shown on CT and PET/CT in all patients. At each of the two time points, around 5.9 milliliters of peripheral venous blood were collected into EDTA tubes. Ficoll-Paque Plus density-gradient centrifugation was used to isolate PBMCs. Immediately after collection, samples were stored at -80 degrees C until analysis. Sequences were derived from PBMCs, sampled before or after stereotactic body radiation therapy (not recorded which). The TCR originated in a donor over 45 with non-small cell lung cancer.

The nucleotide sequence is TGTGCCAGCAGTACGACTAGCTTCTACTACAATGAGCAGTTCTTC. This encodes CASSTTSFYYNEQFF. The V gene is TRBV12-3 or TRBV12-4 and the J gene is TRBJ2-1, and TRBD2 aligns with 7 junction nucleotides. V is trimmed back by 5 bases and J by 3 bases, and the junction contains 7 bases that no gene match accounts for. There are 15 amino acids in the CDR3, from cysteine to phenylalanine inclusive. This entry keeps only the CDR3 DNA: 45 bases, framed from base 1.